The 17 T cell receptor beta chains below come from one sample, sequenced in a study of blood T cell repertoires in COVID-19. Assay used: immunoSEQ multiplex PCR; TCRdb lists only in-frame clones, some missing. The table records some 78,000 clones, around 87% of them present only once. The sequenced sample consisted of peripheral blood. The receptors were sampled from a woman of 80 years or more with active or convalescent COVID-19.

CDR3 sequence: CASSASNSNQPQHF. The CDR3 DNA reads as TGCGCCAGCAGTGCGTCCAATAGCAATCAGCCCCAGCATTTT. The chain joins TRBV10-2 to TRBJ1-5; D gene ambiguous. CDR3 size: 14 residues. Germline V gene sequence: CDR1 WSHSY, CDR2 SAAADI. The V end lost 4 bases, the J end lost 0 bases, and 7 bases lay between the germline ends.

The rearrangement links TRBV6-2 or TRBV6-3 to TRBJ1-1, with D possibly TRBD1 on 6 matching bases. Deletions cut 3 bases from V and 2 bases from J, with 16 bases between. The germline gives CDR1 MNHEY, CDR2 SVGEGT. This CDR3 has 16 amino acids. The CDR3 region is CASSYSIQGPNTEAFF. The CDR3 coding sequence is TGTGCCAGCAGTTATTCTATACAGGGACCTAACACTGAAGCTTTCTTT.

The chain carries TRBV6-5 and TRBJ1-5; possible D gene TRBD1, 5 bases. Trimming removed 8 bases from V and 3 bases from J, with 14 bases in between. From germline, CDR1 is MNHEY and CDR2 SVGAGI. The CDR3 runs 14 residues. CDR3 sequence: CASLGGWDNQPQHF. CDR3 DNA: TGTGCCAGCCTCGGGGGTTGGGACAATCAGCCCCAGCATTTT.

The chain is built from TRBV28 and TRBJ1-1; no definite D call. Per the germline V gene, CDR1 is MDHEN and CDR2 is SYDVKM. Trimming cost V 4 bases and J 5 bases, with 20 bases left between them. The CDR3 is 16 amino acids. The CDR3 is CASSWFYRETGTEAFF. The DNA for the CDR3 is TGTGCCAGCAGTTGGTTTTACCGGGAGACGGGGACTGAAGCTTTCTTT.

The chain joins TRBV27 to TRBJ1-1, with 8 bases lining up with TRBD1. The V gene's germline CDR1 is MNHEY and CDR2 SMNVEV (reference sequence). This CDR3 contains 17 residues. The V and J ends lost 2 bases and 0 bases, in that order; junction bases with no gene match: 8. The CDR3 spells CASSLTQGALMNTEAFF. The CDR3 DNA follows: TGTGCCAGCAGTTTAACGCAGGGGGCCCTCATGAACACTGAAGCTTTCTTT.

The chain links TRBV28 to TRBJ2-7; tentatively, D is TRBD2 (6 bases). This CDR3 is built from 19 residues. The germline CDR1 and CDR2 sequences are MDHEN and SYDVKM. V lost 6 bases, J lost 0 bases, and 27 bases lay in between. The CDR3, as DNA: TGTGCCAGCAGCCACCGGAGGAGGGAAGCCGCCTATTTCTCCTACGAGCAGTACTTC. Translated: CASSHRRREAAYFSYEQYF.

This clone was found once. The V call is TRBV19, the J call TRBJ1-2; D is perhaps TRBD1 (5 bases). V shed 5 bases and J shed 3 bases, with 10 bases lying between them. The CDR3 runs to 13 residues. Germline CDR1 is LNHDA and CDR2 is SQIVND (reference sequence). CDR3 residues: CASSVTGYYGYTF. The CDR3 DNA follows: TGTGCCAGTAGTGTAACAGGATACTATGGCTACACCTTC. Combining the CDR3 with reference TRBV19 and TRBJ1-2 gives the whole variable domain DGGITQSPKYLFRKEGQNVTLSCEQNLNHDAMYWYRQDPGQGLRLIYYSQIVNDFQKGDIAEGYSVSREKKESFPLTVTSAQKNPTAFYLCASSVTGYYGYTFGSGTRLTVV.

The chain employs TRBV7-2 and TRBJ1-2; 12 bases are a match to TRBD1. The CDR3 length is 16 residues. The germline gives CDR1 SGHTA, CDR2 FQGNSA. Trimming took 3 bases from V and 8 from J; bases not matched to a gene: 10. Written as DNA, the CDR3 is TGTGCCAGCAGCTTGGGCCCGGGACAGGGGGCTTTGGGCTACACCTTC. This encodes CASSLGPGQGALGYTF.

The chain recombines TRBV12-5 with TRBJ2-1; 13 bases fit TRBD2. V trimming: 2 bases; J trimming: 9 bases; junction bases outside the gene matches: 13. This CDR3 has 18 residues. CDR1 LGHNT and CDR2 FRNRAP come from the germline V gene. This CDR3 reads CASGLTPGTSGNPREQFF. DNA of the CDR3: TGTGCTAGTGGTTTGACCCCCGGGACTAGCGGGAACCCGCGTGAGCAGTTCTTC.

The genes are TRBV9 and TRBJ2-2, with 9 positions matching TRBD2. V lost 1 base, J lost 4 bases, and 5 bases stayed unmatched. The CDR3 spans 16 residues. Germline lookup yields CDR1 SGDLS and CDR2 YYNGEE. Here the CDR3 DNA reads TGTGCCAGCAGCGTATTGACTAGCGGCGGCACCGGGGAGCTGTTTTTT. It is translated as CASSVLTSGGTGELFF.

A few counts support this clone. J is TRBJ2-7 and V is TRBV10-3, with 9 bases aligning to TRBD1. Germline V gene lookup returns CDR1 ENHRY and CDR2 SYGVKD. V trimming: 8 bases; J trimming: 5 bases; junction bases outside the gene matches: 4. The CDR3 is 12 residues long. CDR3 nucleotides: TGTGCCATCGGGACAGGGCTCGACGAGCAGTACTTC. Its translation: CAIGTGLDEQYF.

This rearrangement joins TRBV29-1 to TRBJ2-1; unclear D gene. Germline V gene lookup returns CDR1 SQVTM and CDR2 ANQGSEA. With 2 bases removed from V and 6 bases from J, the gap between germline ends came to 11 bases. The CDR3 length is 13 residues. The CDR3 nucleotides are TGCAGCGTTGAACTAGGAATAGGCAATGAGCAGTTCTTC. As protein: CSVELGIGNEQFF.

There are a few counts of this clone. The DNA for the CDR3 is TGCAGTGCTAGTGGTAGCGGATTTAGCACAGATACGCAGTATTTT. Protein sequence: CSASGSGFSTDTQYF. The chain is built from TRBV20-1 and TRBJ2-3; D is possibly TRBD2 (6 bases). With 3 bases removed from V and 0 bases from J, the gap between germline ends came to 13 bases. The CDR3 runs 15 residues. The germline CDR1 and CDR2 sequences are DFQATT and SNEGSKA (reference sequence).

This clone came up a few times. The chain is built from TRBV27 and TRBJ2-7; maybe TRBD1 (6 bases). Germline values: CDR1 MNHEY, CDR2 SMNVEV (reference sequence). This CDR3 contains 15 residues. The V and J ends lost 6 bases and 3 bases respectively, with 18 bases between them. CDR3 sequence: CASRNRTEVIYEQYF. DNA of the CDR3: TGTGCCAGCAGGAATAGGACAGAAGTGATCTACGAGCAGTACTTC.

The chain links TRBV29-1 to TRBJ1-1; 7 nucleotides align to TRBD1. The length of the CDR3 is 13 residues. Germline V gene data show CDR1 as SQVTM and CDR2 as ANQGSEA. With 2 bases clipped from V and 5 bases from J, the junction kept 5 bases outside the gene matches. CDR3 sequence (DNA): TGCAGCGTTGAATTAGGGGGCGAAACTGAAGCTTTCTTT. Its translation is CSVELGGETEAFF. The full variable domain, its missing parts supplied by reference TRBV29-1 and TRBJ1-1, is SAVISQKPSRDICQRGTSLTIQCQVDSQVTMMFWYRQQPGQSLTLIATANQGSEATYESGFVIDKFPISRPNLTFSTLTVSNMSPEDSSIYLCSVELGGETEAFFGQGTRLTVV.

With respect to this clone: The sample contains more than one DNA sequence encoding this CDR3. Written as DNA, the CDR3 is TGCGCCAGCAGCTTGGATGCAGGGGGCACTGAAGCTTTCTTT. Residues: CASSLDAGGTEAFF. J is TRBJ1-1 and V is TRBV5-1; 7 bases match TRBD1. CDR3 length: 14 residues. Germline lookup yields CDR1 SGHRS and CDR2 YFSETQ. The V gene end was trimmed by 0 bases and the J gene end by 4 bases; junction bases not matched to a gene: 3.

CDR3 in DNA: TGTGCCAGCAGTAAAGACAGGGGTGGCTACACCTTC. The encoded protein is CASSKDRGGYTF. V usage is TRBV28 and J usage is TRBJ1-2; TRBD1 aligns across 8 bases. The V gene end was trimmed by 5 bases and the J gene end by 7 bases; junction bases not matched to a gene: 3. CDR1 and CDR2 (germline): MDHEN, SYDVKM. The CDR3 contains 12 residues.